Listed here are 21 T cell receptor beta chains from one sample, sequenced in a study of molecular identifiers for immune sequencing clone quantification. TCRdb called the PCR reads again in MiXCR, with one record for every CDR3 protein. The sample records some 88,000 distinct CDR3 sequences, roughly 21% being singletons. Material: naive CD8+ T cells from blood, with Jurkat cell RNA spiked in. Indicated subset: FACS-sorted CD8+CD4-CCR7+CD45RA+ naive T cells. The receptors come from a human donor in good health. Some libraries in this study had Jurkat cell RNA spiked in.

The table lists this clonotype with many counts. The DNA of the CDR3 is TGTGCCAGCAGCTTGTCGGGACAGGGTTTGGCAGATACGCAGTATTTT. Amino acids: CASSLSGQGLADTQYF. V is TRBV5-4 and J is TRBJ2-3; 9 positions match TRBD1. This CDR3 contains 16 residues. Germline lookup yields CDR1 SGHNT and CDR2 YYREEE (reference sequence). The junction had 7 bases not matched to a gene; V was cut back by 1 base and J by 4 bases.

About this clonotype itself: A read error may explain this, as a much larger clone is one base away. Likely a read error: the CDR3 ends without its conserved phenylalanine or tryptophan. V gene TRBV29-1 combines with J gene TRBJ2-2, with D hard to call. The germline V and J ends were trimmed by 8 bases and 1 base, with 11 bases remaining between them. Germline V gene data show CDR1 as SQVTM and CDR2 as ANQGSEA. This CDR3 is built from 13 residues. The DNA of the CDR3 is TGCAGCATCCGGACCGAGAACACCGGGGAGCTGTTTCTT. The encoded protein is CSIRTENTGELFL.

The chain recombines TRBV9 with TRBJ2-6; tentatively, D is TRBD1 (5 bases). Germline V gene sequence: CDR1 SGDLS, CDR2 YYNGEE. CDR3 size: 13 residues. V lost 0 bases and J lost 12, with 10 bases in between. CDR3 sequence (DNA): TGTGCCAGCAGCGTAGATCAGGGTGGCGTCCTGACTTTC. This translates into CASSVDQGGVLTF.

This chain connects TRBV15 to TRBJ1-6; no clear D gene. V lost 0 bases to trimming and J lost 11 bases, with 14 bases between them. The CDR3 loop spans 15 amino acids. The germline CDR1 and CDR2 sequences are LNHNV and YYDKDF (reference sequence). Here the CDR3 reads CATSRERAQYPPLHF. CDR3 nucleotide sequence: TGTGCCACCAGCAGAGAGCGGGCGCAGTATCCACCCCTCCACTTT.

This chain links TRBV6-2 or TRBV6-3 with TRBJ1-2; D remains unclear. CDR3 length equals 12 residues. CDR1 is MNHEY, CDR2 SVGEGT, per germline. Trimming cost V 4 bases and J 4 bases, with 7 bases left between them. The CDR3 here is CASSLGVYGYTF. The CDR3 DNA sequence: TGTGCCAGCAGTTTAGGAGTCTATGGCTACACCTTC.

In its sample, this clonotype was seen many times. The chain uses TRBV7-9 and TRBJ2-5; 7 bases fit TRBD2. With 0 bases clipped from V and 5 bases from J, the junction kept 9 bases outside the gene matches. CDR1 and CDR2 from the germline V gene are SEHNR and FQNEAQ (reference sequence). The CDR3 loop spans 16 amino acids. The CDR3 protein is CASSLAYGGYVETQYF. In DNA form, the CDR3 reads TGTGCCAGCAGCTTAGCGTACGGGGGGTACGTCGAGACCCAGTACTTC. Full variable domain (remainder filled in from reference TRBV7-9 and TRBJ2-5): DTGVSQNPRHKITKRGQNVTFRCDPISEHNRLYWYRQTLGQGPEFLTYFQNEAQLEKSRLLSDRFSAERPKGSFSTLEIQRTEQGDSAMYLCASSLAYGGYVETQYFGPGTRLLVL.

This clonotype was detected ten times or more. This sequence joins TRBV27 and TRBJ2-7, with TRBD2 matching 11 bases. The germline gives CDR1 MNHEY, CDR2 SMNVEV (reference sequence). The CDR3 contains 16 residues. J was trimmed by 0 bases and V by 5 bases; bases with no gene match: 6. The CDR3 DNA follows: TGTGCCAGCAGTCCGCAGACTAGCGGGATCTCCTACGAGCAGTACTTC. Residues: CASSPQTSGISYEQYF.

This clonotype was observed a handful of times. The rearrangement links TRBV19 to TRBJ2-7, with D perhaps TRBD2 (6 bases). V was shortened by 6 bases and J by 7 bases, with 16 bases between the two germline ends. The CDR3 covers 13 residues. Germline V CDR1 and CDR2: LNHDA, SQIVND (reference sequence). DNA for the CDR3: TGTGCCAGTAGCGGGCGGGGACCGGGAGAGCAGTACTTC. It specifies CASSGRGPGEQYF.

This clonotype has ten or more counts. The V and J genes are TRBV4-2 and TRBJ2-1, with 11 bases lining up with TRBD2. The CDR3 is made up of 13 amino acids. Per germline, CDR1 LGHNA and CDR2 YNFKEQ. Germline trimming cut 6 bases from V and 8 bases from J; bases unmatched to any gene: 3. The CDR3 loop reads CASRTSGKDEQFF. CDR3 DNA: TGTGCCAGCAGGACTAGCGGGAAGGATGAGCAGTTCTTC.

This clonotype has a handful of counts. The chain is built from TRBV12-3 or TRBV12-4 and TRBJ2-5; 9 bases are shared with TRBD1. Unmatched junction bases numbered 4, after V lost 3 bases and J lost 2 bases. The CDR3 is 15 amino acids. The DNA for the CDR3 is TGTGCCAGCAGTTTTTCCGGGACAGGGCAAGAGACCCAGTACTTC. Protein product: CASSFSGTGQETQYF.

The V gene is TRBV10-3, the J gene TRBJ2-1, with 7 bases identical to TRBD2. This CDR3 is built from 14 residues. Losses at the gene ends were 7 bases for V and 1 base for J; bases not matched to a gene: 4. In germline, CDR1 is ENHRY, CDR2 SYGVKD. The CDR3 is CAIKSSGSYNEQFF. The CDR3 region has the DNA TGTGCCATCAAATCTAGCGGTTCCTACAATGAGCAGTTCTTC.

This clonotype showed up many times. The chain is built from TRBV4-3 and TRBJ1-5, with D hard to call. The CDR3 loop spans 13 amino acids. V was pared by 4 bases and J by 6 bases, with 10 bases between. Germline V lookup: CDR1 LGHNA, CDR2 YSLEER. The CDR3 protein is CASSRYEGQPQHF. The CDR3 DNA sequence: TGCGCCAGCAGCCGATACGAGGGTCAGCCCCAGCATTTT.

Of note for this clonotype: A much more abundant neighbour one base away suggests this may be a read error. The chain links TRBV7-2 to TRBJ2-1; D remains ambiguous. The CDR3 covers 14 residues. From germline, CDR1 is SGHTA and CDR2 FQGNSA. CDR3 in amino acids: CASSLGLELAERFF. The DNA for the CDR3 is TGTGCCAGCAGCTTAGGGTTAGAGCTGGCCGAGCGGTTCTTC.

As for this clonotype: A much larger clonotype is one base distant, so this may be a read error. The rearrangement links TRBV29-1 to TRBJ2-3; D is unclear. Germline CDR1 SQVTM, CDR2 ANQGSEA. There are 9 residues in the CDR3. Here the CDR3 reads CSVEGTQYF. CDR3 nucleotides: TGCAGCGTCGAAGGTACGCAGTATTTT.

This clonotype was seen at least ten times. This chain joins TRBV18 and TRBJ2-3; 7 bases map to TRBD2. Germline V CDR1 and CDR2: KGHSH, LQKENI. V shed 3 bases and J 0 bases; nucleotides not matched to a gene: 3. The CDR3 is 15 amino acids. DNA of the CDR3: TGTGCCAGCTCACCCAGCGGGGATAGCACAGATACGCAGTATTTT. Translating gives CASSPSGDSTDTQYF.

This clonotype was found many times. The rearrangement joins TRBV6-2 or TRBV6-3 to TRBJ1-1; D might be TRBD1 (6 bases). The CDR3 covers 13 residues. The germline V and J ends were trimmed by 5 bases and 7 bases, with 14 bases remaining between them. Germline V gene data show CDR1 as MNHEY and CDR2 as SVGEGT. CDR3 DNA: TGTGCCAGCAGTACTGGGGGGCTGGGTGAAGCTTTCTTT. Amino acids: CASSTGGLGEAFF.

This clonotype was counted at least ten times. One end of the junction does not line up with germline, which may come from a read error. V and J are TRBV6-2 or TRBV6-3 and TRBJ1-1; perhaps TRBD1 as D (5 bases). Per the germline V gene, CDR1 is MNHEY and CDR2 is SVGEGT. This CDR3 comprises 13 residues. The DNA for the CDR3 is TGTGCCAGCAGTTTTTCAGGGATATATGAAGGTTTCTTT. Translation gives CASSFSGIYEGFF.

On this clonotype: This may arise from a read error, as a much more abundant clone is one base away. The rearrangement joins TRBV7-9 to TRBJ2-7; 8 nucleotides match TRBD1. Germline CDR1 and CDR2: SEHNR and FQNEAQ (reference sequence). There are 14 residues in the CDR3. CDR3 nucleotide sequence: TGTGCCGGCAGCCCCCGGACAGGGAACTACGAGCAGTACTTC. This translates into CAGSPRTGNYEQYF.

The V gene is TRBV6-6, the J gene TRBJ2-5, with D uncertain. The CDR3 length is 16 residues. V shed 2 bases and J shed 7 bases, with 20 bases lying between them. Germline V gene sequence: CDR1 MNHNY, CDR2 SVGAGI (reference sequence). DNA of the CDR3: TGTGCCAGCAGTTACCCCGCCGATTTGATCCCAGGGACCCAGTACTTC. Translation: CASSYPADLIPGTQYF.

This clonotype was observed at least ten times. CDR3 sequence reads: CASSTRRQGAYEQYF. The CDR3 region has the DNA TGTGCCAGCAGTACCCGGCGACAGGGGGCCTACGAGCAGTACTTC. J is TRBJ2-7 and V is TRBV6-1; 9 bases line up with TRBD1. Per the germline V gene, CDR1 is MNHNS and CDR2 is SASEGT. This CDR3 is 15 amino acids long. V was clipped by 5 bases and J by 2 bases; unmatched bases: 7.

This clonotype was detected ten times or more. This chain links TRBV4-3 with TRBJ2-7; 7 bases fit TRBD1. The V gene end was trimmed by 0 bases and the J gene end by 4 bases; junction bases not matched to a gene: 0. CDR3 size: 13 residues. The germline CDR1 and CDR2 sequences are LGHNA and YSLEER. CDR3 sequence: CASSQDRGYEQYF. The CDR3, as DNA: TGCGCCAGCAGCCAAGACAGGGGGTACGAGCAGTACTTC.